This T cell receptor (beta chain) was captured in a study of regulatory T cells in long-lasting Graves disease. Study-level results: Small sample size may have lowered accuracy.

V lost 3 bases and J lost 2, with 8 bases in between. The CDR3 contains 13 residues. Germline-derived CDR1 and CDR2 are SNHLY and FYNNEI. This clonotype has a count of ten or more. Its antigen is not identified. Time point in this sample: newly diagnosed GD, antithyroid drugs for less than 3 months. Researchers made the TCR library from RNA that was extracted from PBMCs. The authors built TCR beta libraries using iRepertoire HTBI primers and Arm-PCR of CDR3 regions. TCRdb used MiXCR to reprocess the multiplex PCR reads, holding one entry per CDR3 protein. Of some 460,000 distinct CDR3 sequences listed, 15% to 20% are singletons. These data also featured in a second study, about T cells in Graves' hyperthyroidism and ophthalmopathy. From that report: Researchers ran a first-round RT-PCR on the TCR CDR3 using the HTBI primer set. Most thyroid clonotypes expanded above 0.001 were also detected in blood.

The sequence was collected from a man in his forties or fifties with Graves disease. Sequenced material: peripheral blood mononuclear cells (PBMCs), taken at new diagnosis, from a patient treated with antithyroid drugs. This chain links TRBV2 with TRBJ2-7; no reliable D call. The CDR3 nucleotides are TGTGCCAGCAGTGATCAGGCAGCCTACGAGCAGTACTTC. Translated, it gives CASSDQAAYEQYF.